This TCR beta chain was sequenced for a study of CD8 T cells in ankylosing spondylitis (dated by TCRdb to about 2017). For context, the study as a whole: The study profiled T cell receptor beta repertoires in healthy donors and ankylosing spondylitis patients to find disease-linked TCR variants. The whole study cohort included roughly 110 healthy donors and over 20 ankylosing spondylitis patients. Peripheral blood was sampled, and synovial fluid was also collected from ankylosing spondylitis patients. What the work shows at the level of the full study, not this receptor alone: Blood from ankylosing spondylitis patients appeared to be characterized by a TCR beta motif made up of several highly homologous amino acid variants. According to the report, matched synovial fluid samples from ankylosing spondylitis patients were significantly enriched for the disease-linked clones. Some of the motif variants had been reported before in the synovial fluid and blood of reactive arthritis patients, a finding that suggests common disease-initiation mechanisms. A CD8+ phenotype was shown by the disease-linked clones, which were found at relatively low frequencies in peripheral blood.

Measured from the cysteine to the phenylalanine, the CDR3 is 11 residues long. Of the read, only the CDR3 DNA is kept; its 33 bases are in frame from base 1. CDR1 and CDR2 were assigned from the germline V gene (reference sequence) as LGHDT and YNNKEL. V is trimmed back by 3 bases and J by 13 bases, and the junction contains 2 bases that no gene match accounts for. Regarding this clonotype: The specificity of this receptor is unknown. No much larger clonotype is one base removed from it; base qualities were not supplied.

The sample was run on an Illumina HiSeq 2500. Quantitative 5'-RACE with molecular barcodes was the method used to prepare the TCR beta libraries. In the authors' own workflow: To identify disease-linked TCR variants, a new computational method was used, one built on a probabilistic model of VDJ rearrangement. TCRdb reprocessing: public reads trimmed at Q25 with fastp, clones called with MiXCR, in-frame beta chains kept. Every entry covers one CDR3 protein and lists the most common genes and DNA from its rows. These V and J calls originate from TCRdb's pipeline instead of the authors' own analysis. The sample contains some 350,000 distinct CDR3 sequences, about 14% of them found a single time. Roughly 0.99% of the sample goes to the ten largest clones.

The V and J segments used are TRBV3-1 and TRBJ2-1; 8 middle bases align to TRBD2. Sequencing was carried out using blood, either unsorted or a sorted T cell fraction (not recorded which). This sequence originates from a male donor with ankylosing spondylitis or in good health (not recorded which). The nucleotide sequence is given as TGTGCCAGCAGCCATAGCGGGGCCCAGTTCTTC. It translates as CASSHSGAQFF.